This T cell receptor (beta chain) was sequenced in a study of T cell repertoires in cytomegalovirus infection. Study-wide points: Public TCR beta family frequency separated CMV-and-HLA carriers, including in an independent cohort.

One entry per CDR3 protein results from TCRdb running MiXCR on the reads. The sample contains around 180,000 distinct CDR3 sequences, roughly 28% of which appear only once. In the case of this clonotype: The antigen is not known.

This TCR was recovered from a human donor in good health (CMV status not recorded). Some clones in this sample may be carry-over from other donors' samples. Sequencing was done on a sample of PBMCs.

CDR3 in DNA: TGTGCCAGCAGCTTTGGGGGACAGGGGGATTCACCCCTCCACTTT. This gives the protein CASSFGGQGDSPLHF. This chain links TRBV5-6 with TRBJ1-6; 11 nucleotides agree with TRBD1. Germline CDR1 and CDR2: SGHDT and YYEEEE. The CDR3 has 15 residues. V was pared by 2 bases and J by 8 bases, with 3 bases of the junction left unmatched.